These T cell receptor beta chains were read from a single sample in a study of response to subunit inactivated influenza vaccine. In TCRdb, the RT-PCR reads were re-called with MiXCR into one record per CDR3 protein. The data hold around 520,000 distinct CDR3 sequences, with about 12% observed a single time. The sequencing used PBMCs from blood, collected on the day of vaccination. Source of these receptors: a man aged 50-60 years who received an inactivated influenza vaccine. CDR3s include the opening cysteine and the closing phenylalanine or tryptophan. D genes are given only for firm matches. Clone size is not always given. Where it is, it says once, few, many or a class for expanded clones.

few,-,TRBV7-9,TRBJ2-5,CASSLYRDTQETQYF,TGTGCCAGCAGCTTGTACCGGGACACCCAAGAGACCCAGTACTTC
many,-,TRBV20-1,TRBJ2-5,CSAGGFGSSGETQYF,TGCAGTGCCGGGGGTTTCGGATCGTCGGGGGAGACCCAGTACTTC
few,-,TRBV7-9,TRBJ2-2,CASSLRGGDTGELFF,TGTGCCAGCAGCCTGAGAGGGGGGGACACCGGGGAGCTGTTTTTT
many,TRBD1,TRBV27,TRBJ2-7,CASSSFLRRPGTGATGLSF,TGTGCCAGCAGTTCCTTTCTGAGACGTCCCGGGACAGGGGCCACCGGGTTGAGCTTC
-,-,TRBV4-3,TRBJ2-7,CASSQAGGLVDEQYF,TGCGCCAGCAGCCAAGCCGGAGGGCTAGTGGACGAGCAGTACTTC
few,TRBD1,TRBV6-1,TRBJ1-4,CASSELGQGNEKLFF,TGTGCCAGCAGTGAACTGGGACAGGGGAATGAAAAACTGTTTTTT
few,TRBD1,TRBV12-3/TRBV12-4,TRBJ1-2,CASSSQIRGLAYGYTF,TGTGCCAGCAGTTCTCAGATCAGGGGGCTGGCCTATGGCTACACCTTC
-,-,TRBV20-1,TRBJ1-1,CSARDAGRGEAFF,TGCAGTGCTAGAGATGCGGGCCGCGGGGAAGCTTTCTTT
many,-,TRBV6-2/TRBV6-3,TRBJ2-5,CASSYSRGEIEETQYF,TGTGCCAGCAGTTACTCGAGGGGGGAAATAGAAGAGACCCAGTACTTC
-,-,TRBV7-8,TRBJ2-1,CASSLGSYSFNEQFF,TGTGCCAGCAGCTTAGGCTCTTATTCGTTCAATGAGCAGTTCTTC
-,-,TRBV5-1,TRBJ2-3,CASSLAGKGQGTDGTQYF,TGCGCCAGCAGCTTGGCCGGAAAGGGGCAGGGGACTGACGGAACGCAGTATTTT
-,TRBD2,TRBV4-3,TRBJ2-2,CASSQLAGVPGELFF,TGCGCCAGCAGCCAGCTAGCGGGAGTCCCCGGGGAGCTGTTTTTT
many,TRBD1,TRBV4-2,TRBJ2-3,CASSQEGQRGTDTQYF,TGTGCCAGCAGCCAAGAGGGACAGAGGGGCACAGATACGCAGTATTTT
-,-,TRBV7-9,TRBJ1-2,CASSRGHGEHGGYTF,TGTGCCAGCAGCCGCGGCCATGGAGAGCATGGGGGCTACACCTTC
few,TRBD1,TRBV20-1,TRBJ2-7,CSPSQPGTVFEQYF,TGCAGTCCCTCTCAACCCGGGACAGTCTTTGAGCAGTACTTC
few,TRBD2,TRBV10-3,TRBJ2-5,CAISKTSFGETQYF,TGTGCCATCAGTAAGACTAGCTTCGGAGAGACCCAGTACTTC
-,TRBD2,TRBV5-6,TRBJ2-1,CASSLTSGGADEQFF,TGTGCCAGCAGCTTGACTAGCGGGGGGGCCGATGAGCAGTTCTTC
-,-,TRBV20-1,TRBJ2-1,CSASGSSYNEQFF,TGCAGTGCTAGCGGGAGCTCCTACAATGAGCAGTTCTTC
-,-,TRBV24-1,TRBJ2-3,CATSDLLADTQYF,TGTGCCACCAGTGATTTGTTAGCAGATACGCAGTATTTT
few,-,TRBV6-1,TRBJ2-7,CASSEADYEQYF,TGTGCCAGCAGTGAGGCCGACTACGAGCAGTACTTC
many,-,TRBV7-8,TRBJ2-1,CASSLVLRGSSYNEQFF,TGTGCCAGCAGCTTAGTCTTGAGGGGGAGCTCCTACAATGAGCAGTTCTTC
-,-,TRBV18,TRBJ1-1,CASSPQTGKTEAFF,TGTGCCAGCTCACCACAAACAGGGAAAACTGAAGCTTTCTTT
many,-,TRBV27,TRBJ2-3,CASSLGGLRSTDTQYF,TGTGCCAGCAGTTTGGGGGGGCTGCGGAGCACAGATACGCAGTATTTT
few,-,TRBV30,TRBJ2-5,CAWSRWGETQYF,TGTGCCTGGAGTAGATGGGGAGAGACCCAGTACTTC
few,TRBD1,TRBV9,TRBJ2-1,CASSVGYRGFRVGNEQFF,TGTGCCAGCAGCGTAGGTTACAGGGGGTTTAGGGTTGGGAATGAGCAGTTCTTC
many,TRBD2,TRBV25-1,TRBJ2-5,CASSDHGGETQYF,TGTGCCAGCAGTGATCACGGGGGGGAGACCCAGTACTTC
many,TRBD1,TRBV5-1,TRBJ2-3,CASSLGDREGADTQYF,TGCGCCAGCAGCTTGGGGGACAGGGAAGGCGCAGATACGCAGTATTTT
few,TRBD2,TRBV29-1,TRBJ2-1,CSTAGGSSYNEQFF,TGCTCGACAGCGGGAGGGTCTTCCTACAATGAGCAGTTCTTC
few,TRBD1,TRBV4-3,TRBJ2-7,CASSQGTAKSSYEQYF,TGCGCCAGCAGCCAGGGGACAGCCAAGTCCTCCTACGAGCAGTACTTC
few,TRBD2,TRBV6-2/TRBV6-3,TRBJ2-3,CASSYNLRGGSTDTQYF,TGTGCCAGCAGTTACAATTTGCGGGGGGGCTCCACAGATACGCAGTATTTT
-,-,TRBV6-2/TRBV6-3,TRBJ2-7,CASSLTGTQLEQYF,TGTGCCAGCAGTTTGACCGGGACTCAGCTGGAGCAGTACTTC
few,-,TRBV20-1,TRBJ2-1,CSARDGRASINNEQFF,TGCAGTGCTAGAGATGGCAGGGCGTCTATAAACAATGAGCAGTTCTTC
few,TRBD1,TRBV10-1,TRBJ2-2,CASSEGQGITGELFF,TGCGCCAGCAGTGAGGGACAGGGGATCACCGGGGAGCTGTTTTTT
-,TRBD2,TRBV15,TRBJ2-3,CATSASGGRDTQYF,TGTGCCACCAGCGCTAGCGGTGGCAGGGATACGCAGTATTTT
-,-,TRBV6-1,TRBJ2-7,CASSEYEQYF,TGTGCCAGCAGTGAATACGAGCAGTACTTC
-,TRBD2,TRBV7-2,TRBJ2-7,CASSFVAGGPYEQYF,TGTGCCAGCAGCTTCGTAGCGGGAGGGCCGTACGAGCAGTACTTC
-,TRBD2,TRBV28,TRBJ2-3,CATRTSGRTDTQYF,TGTGCCACCCGGACTAGCGGCCGCACAGATACGCAGTATTTT
few,-,TRBV7-9,TRBJ1-1,CASSSPGQAGFF,TGTGCCAGCAGCTCGCCGGGACAAGCGGGGTTCTTT
-,-,TRBV2,TRBJ2-7,CASSELGGNDYEQYF,TGTGCCAGCAGTGAGTTGGGGGGCAATGACTACGAGCAGTACTTC
many,TRBD1,TRBV4-2,TRBJ2-3,CASSQDFLQGASTDTQYF,TGTGCCAGCAGCCAAGATTTTTTACAGGGGGCAAGCACAGATACGCAGTATTTT
-,TRBD1,TRBV11-2,TRBJ1-1,CASSGDSRTEAFF,TGTGCCAGCAGCGGGGACAGCCGGACTGAAGCTTTCTTT
few,-,TRBV5-6,TRBJ1-4,CASSFRQTNEKLFF,TGTGCCAGCAGCTTCCGGCAGACAAATGAAAAACTGTTTTTT
many,-,TRBV4-3,TRBJ2-3,CASSQDRGTDTQYF,TGCGCCAGCAGCCAAGATCGGGGCACAGATACGCAGTATTTT
few,-,TRBV7-9,TRBJ2-2,CASSLAPGHSNTGELFF,TGTGCCAGCAGCTTAGCCCCGGGACACAGTAACACCGGGGAGCTGTTTTTT
-,-,TRBV7-2,TRBJ2-5,CASTKKQETQYF,TGTGCCAGCACCAAGAAGCAGGAGACCCAGTACTTC
-,-,TRBV29-1,TRBJ2-5,CSVEKGEETQYF,TGCAGCGTTGAGAAAGGGGAGGAGACCCAGTACTTC
once,TRBD2,TRBV7-8,TRBJ2-1,CASSLFASGAYNEQFF,TGTGCCAGCAGCTTATTTGCTAGCGGGGCCTACAATGAGCAGTTCTTC